A single sample is the source of the 23 T cell receptor beta chains below, sequenced in a study of blood T cell repertoires in COVID-19. The method was immunoSEQ multiplex PCR; TCRdb's version includes in-frame clones alone and lacks a portion of them. This table has around 100,000 clones, about 89% appearing once. Sequencing used peripheral blood. The receptor set was obtained from a man aged 45-65 years with acute or convalescent COVID-19.

The V gene is TRBV6-1, the J gene TRBJ2-3; unclear D gene. The CDR3 covers 12 residues. V lost 2 bases, J lost 5 bases, and 5 bases lay in between. CDR1 and CDR2 (germline): MNHNS, SASEGT. The CDR3 sequence is CASSESRDTQYF. CDR3 coding DNA: TGTGCCAGCAGTGAAAGCCGAGATACGCAGTATTTT.

This chain uses TRBV20-1 with TRBJ2-2; a weak D match, TRBD1 (5 bases). Germline values: CDR1 DFQATT, CDR2 SNEGSKA (reference sequence). V was shortened by 3 bases and J by 2 bases, with 10 bases between the two germline ends. This CDR3 spans 14 amino acids. CDR3 coding DNA: TGCAGTGCTAGTTCCGACAGAAACACCGGGGAGCTGTTTTTT. Translated, it gives CSASSDRNTGELFF.

This clone appeared a few times. The rearrangement links TRBV28 to TRBJ1-5; 8 bases map to TRBD1. This CDR3 region has 15 residues. CDR1 and CDR2 (germline): MDHEN, SYDVKM. Trimming cost V 4 bases and J 7 bases; bases outside gene matches: 9. The CDR3 bases are TGTGCCAGCAGTTGGACAGGGAGGTTAAGGCAGCCCCAGCATTTT. Translation: CASSWTGRLRQPQHF.

This chain joins TRBV28 and TRBJ2-1; 7 bases align to TRBD2. The CDR3 is 19 residues long. Looked up from germline, CDR1 is MDHEN and CDR2 is SYDVKM. J gave up 6 bases and V 9 bases, and 26 bases lay outside the gene matches. The DNA of the CDR3 is TGTGCCAGTGACCTATTGGACCCACCCTCAGCGGGGAGCGGCAATGAGCAGTTCTTC. Its protein product is CASDLLDPPSAGSGNEQFF.

This clone was recorded a few times. This sequence joins TRBV7-9 and TRBJ2-2, with 14 bases identical to TRBD2. CDR3 size: 18 residues. J was trimmed by 5 bases and V by 5 bases; bases with no gene match: 10. The germline V gene encodes CDR1 SEHNR and CDR2 FQNEAQ (reference sequence). CDR3 amino acids: CASSPQGLAGGGTGELFF. The DNA of the CDR3 is TGTGCCAGCAGCCCGCAAGGACTAGCGGGAGGAGGGACCGGGGAGCTGTTTTTT.

This chain links TRBV3-1 (or the pseudogene TRBV3-2) with TRBJ1-6, with a possible D match to TRBD1 (5 bases). Per the germline V gene, CDR1 is LGHDT and CDR2 is YNNKEL (reference sequence). Trimming removed 3 bases at V and 7 bases at J, with 16 bases between. The CDR3 runs 16 residues. CDR3: CASSHQGRGVNSPLHF. Here the CDR3 DNA reads TGTGCCAGCAGCCACCAGGGACGGGGGGTGAATTCACCCCTCCACTTT.

This clone was seen only once. CDR3 nucleotides: TGCGCCAGCAGCCTTGGAGCGGGATCCGGGGAGCTGTTTTTT. As protein: CASSLGAGSGELFF. The chain couples TRBV5-1 to TRBJ2-2; 7 nucleotides match TRBD2. There are 14 residues in the CDR3. Trimming took 4 bases from V and 6 from J; bases not matched to a gene: 6. CDR1 and CDR2 (germline): SGHRS, YFSETQ.

The CDR3, as DNA: TGTGCCAGCGGAGATTTAAGCTCCTACGAGCAGTACTTC. Protein sequence: CASGDLSSYEQYF. This rearrangement joins TRBV6-5 to TRBJ2-7; D is undetermined. Germline V gene sequence: CDR1 MNHEY, CDR2 SVGAGI. V lost 8 bases to trimming and J lost 0 bases, with 11 bases between them. This CDR3 comprises 13 residues.

The rearrangement uses TRBV28 and TRBJ2-1; 7 bases line up with TRBD2. The V segment lost 6 bases and the J segment 9 bases; nucleotides outside the gene matches: 14. This CDR3 is built from 15 residues. From germline, CDR1 is MDHEN and CDR2 SYDVKM. CDR3 nucleotide sequence: TGTGCCAGCAGCTCCTTGGGGGGAGGGAAAAGTGAGCAGTTCTTC. As protein: CASSSLGGGKSEQFF.

CDR3 DNA: TGTGCCAGCAGCTTGCTTGGACTAGCGGGAGTCGAGCAGTACTTC. Amino acid sequence: CASSLLGLAGVEQYF. The J gene is TRBJ2-7, the V gene TRBV5-4, with 13 bases identical to TRBD2. Per the germline V gene, CDR1 is SGHNT and CDR2 is YYREEE (reference sequence). Trimming at V came to 1 base and at J to 6 bases, leaving 4 bases not matched to a gene. This CDR3 region has 15 residues.

This rearrangement joins TRBV5-1 to TRBJ2-5; a weak D match, TRBD1 (5 bases). Germline CDR1 SGHRS, CDR2 YFSETQ. The CDR3 spans 14 residues. Trimming cost V 2 bases and J 1 base, with 9 bases left between them. The CDR3 loop reads CASSLGQGQETQYF. The CDR3 nucleotides read TGCGCCAGCAGCTTAGGTCAGGGCCAAGAGACCCAGTACTTC.

The chain carries TRBV5-1 and TRBJ2-5; the match to TRBD1 covers 10 bases. CDR3 size: 17 residues. The J segment lost 5 bases and the V segment lost 4 bases, leaving 14 bases of the junction unmatched. The V gene's germline CDR1 is SGHRS and CDR2 YFSETQ. The CDR3 sequence is CASSTAPGTGVGETQYF. The CDR3, as DNA: TGCGCCAGCAGCACGGCTCCCGGGACAGGGGTCGGTGAGACCCAGTACTTC. Looking up the rest from reference TRBV5-1 and TRBJ2-5 gives the full variable domain: KAGVTQTPRYLIKTRGQQVTLSCSPISGHRSVSWYQQTPGQGLQFLFEYFSETQRNKGNFPGRFSGRQFSNSRSEMNVSTLELGDSALYLCASSTAPGTGVGETQYFGPGTRLLVL.

The chain links TRBV9 to TRBJ1-4; 8 positions agree with TRBD1. The V gene's germline CDR1 is SGDLS and CDR2 YYNGEE. CDR3 length equals 16 residues. J lost 2 bases, V lost 0 bases, and 3 bases had no gene match. CDR3 bases: TGTGCCAGCAGCGTAGTGGCAGGGGGCACTAATGAAAAACTGTTTTTT. Protein product: CASSVVAGGTNEKLFF.

The chain employs TRBV28 and TRBJ1-2, with 7 bases matching TRBD1. The germline gives CDR1 MDHEN, CDR2 SYDVKM. Trimming at V came to 6 bases and at J to 7 bases, leaving 11 bases not matched to a gene. The CDR3 is 14 residues long. The CDR3 protein is CASRLSGQLRGYTF. The CDR3 nucleotides read TGTGCCAGCAGGCTATCGGGACAGCTCCGTGGCTACACCTTC.

Here the CDR3 reads CASSIDSTYEQYF. CDR3 bases: TGTGCCAGTAGTATAGACAGTACCTACGAGCAGTACTTC. The chain has TRBV19 and TRBJ2-7, with D hard to call. With 0 bases removed from V and 2 bases from J, the gap between germline ends came to 5 bases. This CDR3 region has 13 residues. The germline V gene has CDR1 LNHDA and CDR2 SQIVND (reference sequence).

This chain connects TRBV4-1 to TRBJ2-1, with 11 bases matching TRBD2. V was pared by 3 bases and J by 7 bases, with 8 bases of the junction left unmatched. CDR3 size: 16 residues. Germline loops: CDR1 MGHRA, CDR2 YSYEKL. Here the CDR3 reads CASSHPLAGEGNEQFF. CDR3 in DNA: TGCGCCAGCAGCCATCCACTAGCGGGAGAGGGAAATGAGCAGTTCTTC.

The rearrangement links TRBV28 to TRBJ2-5; 7 bases map to TRBD2. The CDR3 consists of 19 residues. The V gene's germline CDR1 is MDHEN and CDR2 SYDVKM. The V and J ends lost 5 bases and 1 base, in that order; junction bases with no gene match: 19. CDR3 amino acids: CASSPFIRDAWGGQETQYF. The CDR3 DNA sequence: TGTGCCAGCAGTCCATTTATCCGGGACGCCTGGGGGGGCCAAGAGACCCAGTACTTC.

This rearrangement joins TRBV4-2 to TRBJ2-1; possibly TRBD1 for D (6 bases). The CDR3 contains 14 residues. In germline, CDR1 is LGHNA, CDR2 YNFKEQ. Trimming pared 4 bases from V and 5 bases from J, leaving 12 bases between. CDR3 region: CASSPRDNNNEQFF. The CDR3 DNA reads as TGTGCCAGCAGCCCCCGGGACAACAACAATGAGCAGTTCTTC.

The V gene is TRBV29-1, the J gene TRBJ2-5; 10 bases agree with TRBD2. This CDR3 is 14 amino acids long. Germline CDR1 SQVTM, CDR2 ANQGSEA. Losses at the gene ends were 4 bases for V and 1 base for J; bases not matched to a gene: 3. The CDR3 sequence is CSVGIAGGQETQYF. DNA of the CDR3: TGCAGCGTTGGGATAGCGGGAGGCCAAGAGACCCAGTACTTC.

The chain employs TRBV6-5 and TRBJ1-2; no clear D gene. The V end lost 3 bases, the J end lost 8 bases, and 10 bases lay between the germline ends. This CDR3 has 12 amino acids. Germline V CDR1 and CDR2: MNHEY, SVGAGI. The DNA of the CDR3 is TGTGCCAGCAGTTATGGAGGGATCGGCTACACCTTC. Residues: CASSYGGIGYTF.

This chain uses TRBV9 with TRBJ2-1; a weak D match, TRBD1 (5 bases). Germline V gives CDR1 SGDLS, CDR2 YYNGEE. This CDR3 has 16 amino acids. V dropped 0 bases and J dropped 9 bases, with 19 bases sitting between them. CDR3 in DNA: TGTGCCAGCAGCGTAGGCGGTACAGGCTCAGGTGTTGAGCAGTTCTTC. This sequence encodes CASSVGGTGSGVEQFF.

This sequence joins TRBV28 and TRBJ2-7, with 11 bases that match TRBD1. J gave up 1 base and V 4 bases, and 12 bases lay outside the gene matches. The germline gives CDR1 MDHEN, CDR2 SYDVKM. The CDR3 loop spans 18 amino acids. CDR3: CASSYRGRWDRGSYEQYF. CDR3 DNA: TGTGCCAGCAGTTATAGGGGTCGGTGGGACAGGGGGTCCTACGAGCAGTACTTC.

The chain is built from TRBV6-5 and TRBJ1-6; a weak D match, TRBD1 (6 bases). Per germline, CDR1 MNHEY and CDR2 SVGAGI. V was shortened by 2 bases and J by 7 bases, with 9 bases between the two germline ends. This CDR3 region has 14 residues. The CDR3 loop reads CASSYGGPNSPLHF. CDR3 in DNA: TGTGCCAGCAGTTACGGGGGCCCGAATTCACCCCTCCACTTT.